One sample yielded the 2 T cell receptor beta chains listed below, sequenced in a study of blood T cells in healthy people across ages. Next came a second PCR, run for about 7 to 12 cycles, which used a sample-barcoded 5' primer along with a J-beta primer mix. One entry per CDR3 protein results from TCRdb running MiXCR on the 5' RACE reads. The sample lists over 1,500,000 distinct CDR3 sequences; 30% to 40% were seen once. The sample was blood. Receptors originate from a human donor in good health.

In the case of this clonotype: An end of the junction differs from the germline gene, which may be a read error. J is TRBJ2-1 and V is TRBV11-1; TRBD2 is a possible D gene (6 bases). This CDR3 has 15 residues. Germline V gene sequence: CDR1 SGHAT, CDR2 FQDESV (reference sequence). The CDR3, as DNA: TGTGCCAGCAGCTTACGGGGGAGCTCCTACAATGAGCAGTGCTTC. Protein: CASSLRGSSYNEQCF. The full variable domain, its missing parts supplied by reference TRBV11-1 and TRBJ2-1, is EAEVAQSPRYKITEKSQAVAFWCDPISGHATLYWYRQILGQGPELLVQFQDESVVDDSQLPKDRFSAERLKGVDSTLKIQPAELGDSAMYLCASSLRGSSYNEQCFGPGTRLTVL.

The chain recombines TRBV2 with TRBJ1-4; D remains ambiguous. This CDR3 region has 13 residues. V dropped 3 bases and J dropped 7 bases, with 9 bases sitting between them. Per germline, CDR1 SNHLY and CDR2 FYNNEI. The chain's CDR3 is CASSDVEIEKLFF. As DNA, the CDR3 is TGTGCCAGCAGTGATGTGGAGATTGAAAAACTGTTTTTT.